Listed below are T cell receptor beta chains from one sample, sequenced in a study of CD8 T cells in ankylosing spondylitis. Each CDR3 protein gets one entry after TCRdb re-called the 5' RACE reads with MiXCR. The data contain more than 150,000 distinct CDR3 sequences, 9.5% to 15% of them singletons. Source material: blood, either unsorted or a sorted T cell fraction (not recorded which). These receptors all come from a male donor with ankylosing spondylitis or in good health (not recorded which). The CDR3 runs from the conserved cysteine through the conserved F or W. Each record gives: J gene, clone size, D gene, V gene, CDR3 DNA, CDR3 protein. A D gene is named only where the DNA matches it firmly. Not all rows give a size; the values are once, few, many and, for expanded clones, a class.

>TRBJ2-5|few|TRBD1|TRBV5-1
TGCGCCAGCAGCCTCGAGGACAGGGGTCCGGAGACCCAGTACTTC
CASSLEDRGPETQYF
>TRBJ2-7|.|TRBD1|TRBV12-3/TRBV12-4
TGTGCCAGCAGTATAACAGGGGCCTCCTACGAGCAGTACTTC
CASSITGASYEQYF
>TRBJ2-3|.|TRBD2|TRBV27
TGTGCCAGCAGTTTATACGGGGGACTAGCGGGTTCCCCTAGCACAGATACGCAGTATTTT
CASSLYGGLAGSPSTDTQYF
>TRBJ2-1|many|.|TRBV4-1
TGCGCCAGCAGCCAAGTTACTAACCTTAGAAATGAGCAGTTCTTC
CASSQVTNLRNEQFF
>TRBJ2-3|.|.|TRBV4-2
TGTGCCAGCAGCCTAGGGGCCAGCGGGCACCTCTCAGGGGATACGCAGTATTTT
CASSLGASGHLSGDTQYF
>TRBJ2-1|.|TRBD2|TRBV6-1
TGTGCCAGCAGTGAAGGGGGAGGGAGTAATGAGCAGTTCTTC
CASSEGGGSNEQFF
>TRBJ2-1|.|.|TRBV18
TGTGCCAGCTCACCTTTGAGACCGACGACCGGCAATGAGCAGTTCTTC
CASSPLRPTTGNEQFF
>TRBJ2-1|.|.|TRBV18
TGTGCCAGCTCACCACCCCAGGGGTTCGGGAATGAGCAGTTCTTC
CASSPPQGFGNEQFF
>TRBJ1-6|.|.|TRBV6-4
TGTGCCAGCAGTGACTCAATGGATTGGGCAACCGGACCCCTCCACTTT
CASSDSMDWATGPLHF
>TRBJ2-2|.|.|TRBV10-2
TGCGCCAGCAGTGAAGGCAGAATCAACACCGGGGAGCTGTTTTTT
CASSEGRINTGELFF
>TRBJ2-1|.|TRBD1|TRBV6-1
TGTGCCAGCAGTGAAGAGACAGGGGGTGGGTACAATGAGCAGTTCTTC
CASSEETGGGYNEQFF
>TRBJ1-1|.|.|TRBV20-1
TGCAGTGCTAGAGGGCGCGACACTGAAGCTTTCTTT
CSARGRDTEAFF
>TRBJ2-7|few|.|TRBV5-5
TGTGCCAGCAGCTGGACGGTCACCTACGAGCAGTACTTC
CASSWTVTYEQYF
>TRBJ2-1|few|TRBD1|TRBV5-1
TGCGCCAGCAGCTCGACAGGGAACCATGAGCAGTTCTTC
CASSSTGNHEQFF
>TRBJ1-2|few|.|TRBV2
TGTGCCAGCAGTGAAGTCACTAACTATGGCTACACCTTC
CASSEVTNYGYTF
>TRBJ1-1|few|.|TRBV9
TGTGCCAGCAGCGGAGAGGCGGGAGCTTTCTTT
CASSGEAGAFF
>TRBJ2-7|many|.|TRBV4-1
TGCGCCAGCAGCCAAGAGGGAGGGGGCTCCTACGAGCAGTACTTC
CASSQEGGGSYEQYF
>TRBJ2-7|few|.|TRBV5-1
TGCGCCAGCCGACCCGACAGTTCGAGCTACGAGCAGTACTTC
CASRPDSSSYEQYF
>TRBJ2-1|few|TRBD2|TRBV20-1
TGCAGTGCTAGAGATGGGAGCGGGAGTAATTACAATGAGCAGTTCTTC
CSARDGSGSNYNEQFF
>TRBJ2-1|.|TRBD2|TRBV11-2
TGTGCCAGCAGACCCTTAACTAGCGGGAGCATCCATGAGCAGTTCTTC
CASRPLTSGSIHEQFF
>TRBJ2-2|.|.|TRBV6-5
TGTGCCAGCACGAACGTCGGGGAGCTGTTTTTT
CASTNVGELFF
>TRBJ1-6|medium-sized|.|TRBV12-3/TRBV12-4
TGTGCCAGCAGTTACCAGGATCCAAGCTCCTATAATTCACCCCTCCACTTT
CASSYQDPSSYNSPLHF
>TRBJ2-1|.|TRBD2|TRBV5-1
TGCGCCAGCAGCTTGGGGACTAGCGGGAGTGGGGAGCAGTTCTTC
CASSLGTSGSGEQFF
>TRBJ1-6|few|.|TRBV11-2
TGTGCCAGCAGCTACCTGACAGTCACTTCCTATAATTCACCCCTCCACTTT
CASSYLTVTSYNSPLHF
>TRBJ2-7|.|TRBD1|TRBV3-1
TGTGCCAGCAGCCTTGGACTCGGACAGGGAGCCTACGAGCAGTACTTC
CASSLGLGQGAYEQYF
>TRBJ1-1|.|.|TRBV29-1
TGCAGCGTCCCCGAAGCCGCTGAAGCTTTCTTT
CSVPEAAEAFF
>TRBJ1-1|many|.|TRBV9
TGTGCCAGCAGCATTGGAGGGGGGGGCACTGAAGCTTTCTTT
CASSIGGGGTEAFF
>TRBJ2-7|.|.|TRBV10-3
TGTGCCATCGCAGGGGAAGGGTACGAGCAGTACTTC
CAIAGEGYEQYF
>TRBJ1-1|few|.|TRBV2
TGTGCCAGCAGCGTTAGGGGGGTTTCTGTGAACACTGAAGCTTTCTTT
CASSVRGVSVNTEAFF
>TRBJ1-1|.|.|TRBV7-9
TGTGCCAGCAGCTCCGGACCGAGTAACACTGAAGCTTTCTTT
CASSSGPSNTEAFF
>TRBJ2-7|many|TRBD2|TRBV4-1
TGCGCCAGCAGCCTTGTAGCGGGGCCCTACGAGCAGTACTTC
CASSLVAGPYEQYF
>TRBJ2-2|few|.|TRBV12-3/TRBV12-4
TGTGCCAGCAGTTTGAAAGGGGCCGACACCGGGGAGCTGTTTTTT
CASSLKGADTGELFF
>TRBJ1-4|many|.|TRBV14
TGTGCCAGCAGCCAAGACCCGGGGATCTATGAAAAACTGTTTTTT
CASSQDPGIYEKLFF
>TRBJ2-7|.|TRBD1|TRBV27
TGTGCCAGCAGACGGGGCGACGGGACAGGGCAAGGCGAGCAGTACTTC
CASRRGDGTGQGEQYF
>TRBJ2-7|once|.|TRBV2
TGTGCCAGCAGTGAGATACGGCCCGGCGAGCAGTACTTC
CASSEIRPGEQYF
>TRBJ2-5|few|.|TRBV12-3/TRBV12-4
TGTGCCAGCACGAACCCGGGGACCCAGGAGACCCAGTACTTC
CASTNPGTQETQYF
>TRBJ1-1|.|.|TRBV29-1
TGCAGCAATATTTTAGGGACGACTGAAGCTTTCTTT
CSNILGTTEAFF
>TRBJ2-3|.|TRBD2|TRBV20-1
TGCTGTGCTCCTACTAGCGGGGGGATTGATAGCACAGATACGCAGTATTTT
CCAPTSGGIDSTDTQYF
>TRBJ1-2|few|.|TRBV29-1
TGCAGCGTTGATGGGGCTGGCTACACCTTC
CSVDGAGYTF
>TRBJ2-3|.|TRBD1|TRBV7-9
TGTGCCAGCAGCTTAGGGACAGGGGGGGATACGCAGTATTTT
CASSLGTGGDTQYF
>TRBJ2-1|few|.|TRBV4-1
TGCGCCAGCAGCCAAGAGGTCCAGCTAGACTTTTACAATGAGCAGTTCTTC
CASSQEVQLDFYNEQFF
>TRBJ2-3|.|TRBD2|TRBV7-2
TGTGCCAGCAGCTTTACACGAGCGGGAGAGACAGATACGCAGTATTTT
CASSFTRAGETDTQYF
>TRBJ2-3|many|.|TRBV15
TGTGCCACCAGCAGTCAGTGGGCCACCCAAGTTCCTAGCACAGATACGCAGTATTTT
CATSSQWATQVPSTDTQYF
>TRBJ1-1|.|.|TRBV15
TGTGCCACCAGCAGCACCGGGACCGCCCCGGGGGGGACTGAAGCTTTCTTT
CATSSTGTAPGGTEAFF
>TRBJ2-6|few|TRBD1|TRBV6-4
TGTGCCAGCAGTGACGGGGACAGGGCAGGGGCCAACGTCCTGACTTTC
CASSDGDRAGANVLTF
>TRBJ2-3|.|.|TRBV20-1
TGCAGTGCTTCCCAATGGGGATCTGATACGCAGTATTTT
CSASQWGSDTQYF
>TRBJ2-1|few|TRBD2|TRBV5-5
TGTGCCAGCAGCTTGGAGAACGGCGGGGGGTATTACAATGAGCAGTTCTTC
CASSLENGGGYYNEQFF
>TRBJ2-1|many|.|TRBV5-1
TGCGCCAGCAGCCCGCCCTCTTCTGGGAATGAGCAGTTCTTC
CASSPPSSGNEQFF
>TRBJ1-1|few|.|TRBV25-1
TGTGCCAGTGAAATGTTGAACACTGAAGCTTTCTTT
CASEMLNTEAFF
>TRBJ1-2|.|.|TRBV7-2
TGTGCCAGCAGCTCACCGGCACTGACAGTGAACTATGGCTACACCTTC
CASSSPALTVNYGYTF
>TRBJ2-3|many|TRBD1|TRBV6-5
TGTGCCAGCAGTTCAACAGGGGCGGTTGTAGCAGATACGCAGTATTTT
CASSSTGAVVADTQYF